The next 3 T cell receptor beta chains were all read from a single sample in a study of cytomegalovirus exposure and HLA in healthy donors. The PCR used 60 Vbeta and 13 Jbeta primers. Here immunoSEQ multiplex PCR was the method, and the copy in TCRdb shows in-frame clones only, minus some. The sample holds 130,000 or so clones, roughly 74% seen once. Sequencing was carried out using PBMCs. Receptors were obtained from a man aged 35 to 55 in good health and CMV-seropositive.

The V call is TRBV2, the J call TRBJ2-4, with D perhaps TRBD1 (5 bases). There are 20 residues in the CDR3. Germline CDR1 reads SNHLY; CDR2 reads FYNNEI. V gave up 1 base and J gave up 0 bases, with 22 bases separating them. The CDR3 region has the DNA TGTGCCAGCAGTGAAGAATCAAACTTAGGGCAGGGTCTAGCCAAAAACATTCAGTACTTC. This translates into CASSEESNLGQGLAKNIQYF.

This clone was seen just once. The chain carries TRBV6-5 and TRBJ2-2; 9 bases match TRBD1. The CDR3 runs 16 residues. The V gene end was trimmed by 2 bases and the J gene end by 5 bases; junction bases not matched to a gene: 6. The germline V gene has CDR1 MNHEY and CDR2 SVGAGI. CDR3 bases: TGTGCCAGCAGTTACGGGGCCGGGACAGGGACCGGGGAGCTGTTTTTT. This encodes CASSYGAGTGTGELFF.

This sequence joins TRBV5-1 and TRBJ1-4; 7 bases are a match to TRBD1. The CDR3 has 14 amino acids. After removal of 0 bases from V and 8 bases from J, the junction contained 4 bases not matched to a gene. Germline assignment: CDR1 SGHRS and CDR2 YFSETQ. CDR3 protein: CASSLGQGKEKLFF. CDR3 bases: TGCGCCAGCAGCTTGGGACAGGGAAAGGAAAAACTGTTTTTT.